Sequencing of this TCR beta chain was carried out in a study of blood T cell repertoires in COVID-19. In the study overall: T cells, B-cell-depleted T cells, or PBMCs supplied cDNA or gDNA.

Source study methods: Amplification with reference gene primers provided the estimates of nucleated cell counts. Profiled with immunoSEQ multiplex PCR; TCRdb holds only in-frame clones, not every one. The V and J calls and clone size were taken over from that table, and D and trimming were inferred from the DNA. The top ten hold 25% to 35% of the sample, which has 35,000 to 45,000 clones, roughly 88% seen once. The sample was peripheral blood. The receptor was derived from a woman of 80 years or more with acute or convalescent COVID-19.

DNA for the CDR3: TGTGCCTGGAGTTCGGGGGTCTCTGGAAACACCATATATTTT. Amino acids: CAWSSGVSGNTIYF. The rearrangement links TRBV30 to TRBJ1-3, with D possibly being TRBD1 (5 bases). Looked up from germline, CDR1 is GTSNPN and CDR2 is SVGIG (reference sequence). V shed 2 bases and J shed 0 bases, with 8 bases lying between them. The CDR3 length is 14 residues.